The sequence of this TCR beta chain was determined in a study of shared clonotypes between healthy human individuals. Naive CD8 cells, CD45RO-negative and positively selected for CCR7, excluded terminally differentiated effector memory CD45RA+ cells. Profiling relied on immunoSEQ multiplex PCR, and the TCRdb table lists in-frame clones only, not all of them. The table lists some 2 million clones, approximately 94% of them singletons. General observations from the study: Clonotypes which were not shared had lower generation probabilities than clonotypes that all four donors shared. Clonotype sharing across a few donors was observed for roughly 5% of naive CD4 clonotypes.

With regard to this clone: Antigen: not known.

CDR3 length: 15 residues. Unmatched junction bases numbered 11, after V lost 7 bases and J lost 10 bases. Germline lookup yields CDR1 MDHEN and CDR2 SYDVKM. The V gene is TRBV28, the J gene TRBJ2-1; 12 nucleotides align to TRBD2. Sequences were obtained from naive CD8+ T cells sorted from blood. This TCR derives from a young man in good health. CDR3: CASTLVGLAGQEQFF. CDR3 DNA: TGTGCCAGCACTTTGGTAGGACTAGCGGGGCAGGAGCAGTTCTTC.